This TCR beta chain was observed in a study of blood T cell repertoires in COVID-19. The overall study: Some COVID-19 samples were acute and others convalescent; all came from the United States, Italy and Spain. PBMCs, B-cell-depleted T cells, or T cells provided the cDNA or gDNA that made up the material.

Germline CDR1 and CDR2: SGDLS and YYNGEE. With V trimmed by 4 bases and J by 2 bases, 3 bases remained unmatched. The CDR3 covers 15 residues. As originally analysed: Amplified reference gene primers provided the basis for estimating nucleated cell counts. Produced via immunoSEQ multiplex PCR; TCRdb's table is partial and in-frame only. The V and J calls and clone size are taken from that table; D and trimming were inferred from the DNA. In the table there are about 270,000 clones, over 75% of which are singletons. This rearrangement joins TRBV9 to TRBJ2-3, with 11 positions matching TRBD2. The sequencing sample was made of peripheral blood. The clonotype originates from a human donor in a cohort sampled during active COVID-19. The CDR3 is CASSMGLAVTDTQYF. The CDR3 bases are TGTGCCAGCAGCATGGGACTAGCGGTCACAGATACGCAGTATTTT.